This T cell receptor (beta chain) was obtained from a study of T cell clonotyping in hematopoietic cell transplantation. The V gene's germline CDR1 is SGHRS and CDR2 YFSETQ. This CDR3 contains 14 residues. The germline V and J ends were trimmed by 0 bases and 5 bases, with 11 bases remaining between them. Only in-frame clones appear in the TCRdb table, and some are missing; sequencing was by immunoSEQ multiplex PCR. The data show about 4,900 clones, roughly 84% seen once. The sample was peripheral blood mononuclear cells, taken 180 days after allogeneic stem cell transplant. The clonotype originates from a male patient between 60 and 69 years old who had an allogeneic stem cell transplant from an unrelated donor, so T cells may come from the graft donor. Some clones in this sample may be carry-over from other donors' samples. The V gene is TRBV5-1, the J gene TRBJ1-1; no reliable D call. This CDR3 reads CASSLDSIKTEAFF. The CDR3, as DNA: TGCGCCAGCAGCTTGGATAGTATTAAGACTGAAGCTTTCTTT.